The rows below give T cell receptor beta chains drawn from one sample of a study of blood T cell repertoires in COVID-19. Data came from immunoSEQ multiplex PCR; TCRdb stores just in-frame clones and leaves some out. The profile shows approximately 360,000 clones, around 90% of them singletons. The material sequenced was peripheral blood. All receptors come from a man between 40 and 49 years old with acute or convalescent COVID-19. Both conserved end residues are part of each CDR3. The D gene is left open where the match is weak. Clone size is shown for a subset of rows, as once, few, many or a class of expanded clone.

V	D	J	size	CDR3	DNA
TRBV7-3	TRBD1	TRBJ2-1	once	CASSSTGPNEQFF	TGTGCCAGCAGCTCGACAGGGCCCAATGAGCAGTTCTTC
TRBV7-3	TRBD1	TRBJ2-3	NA	CASRDRGRWDTQYF	TGTGCCAGCAGAGACAGGGGGCGCTGGGATACGCAGTATTTT
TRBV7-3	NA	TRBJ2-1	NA	CASSLRGEQFF	TGTGCCAGCAGCTTACGGGGGGAGCAGTTCTTC
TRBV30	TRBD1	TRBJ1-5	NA	CAWSSDRGRNQPQHF	TGTGCCTGGAGTTCGGACAGGGGGCGCAATCAGCCCCAGCATTTT
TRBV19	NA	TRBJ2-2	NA	CASRQGGGTGELFF	TGTGCCAGTCGCCAGGGGGGAGGTACCGGGGAGCTGTTTTTT
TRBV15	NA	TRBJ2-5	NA	CATSRGRLYQETQYF	TGTGCCACCAGCAGGGGCCGACTATACCAAGAGACCCAGTACTTC
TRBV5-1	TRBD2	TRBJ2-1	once	CASSPGLAGVSTRSYNEQFF	TGCGCCAGCAGCCCCGGGCTAGCGGGAGTCTCAACCCGCTCCTACAATGAGCAGTTCTTC
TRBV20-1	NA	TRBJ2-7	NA	CSASSGLSSYEQYF	TGCAGTGCTAGTTCAGGTTTAAGCTCCTACGAGCAGTACTTC
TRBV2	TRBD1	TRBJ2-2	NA	CASSEGTGVGELFF	TGTGCCAGCAGTGAAGGGACAGGGGTTGGGGAGCTGTTTTTT
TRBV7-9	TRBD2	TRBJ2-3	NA	CASSWTSGSTDTQYF	TGTGCCAGCAGCTGGACTAGCGGAAGCACAGATACGCAGTATTTT
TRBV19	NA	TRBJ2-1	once	CASRAGNGDYNEQFF	TGTGCCAGCCGCGCGGGCAATGGCGACTACAATGAGCAGTTCTTC
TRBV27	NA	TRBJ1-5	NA	CASSFRGRGPQHF	TGTGCCAGCAGTTTCAGGGGTCGGGGGCCCCAGCATTTT
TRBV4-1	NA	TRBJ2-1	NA	CASSGGNEQFF	TGCGCCAGCAGCGGCGGCAATGAGCAGTTCTTC
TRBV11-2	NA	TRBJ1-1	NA	CASSSIKDRPAEAFF	TGTGCCAGCAGCTCAATAAAAGACAGGCCGGCTGAAGCTTTCTTT
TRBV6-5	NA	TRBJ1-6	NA	CASRGTRLNSPLHF	TGTGCCAGCAGGGGGACAAGGCTTAATTCACCCCTCCACTTT
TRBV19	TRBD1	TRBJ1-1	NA	CASSGTGVLMNTEAFF	TGTGCCAGTAGTGGGACAGGGGTCCTCATGAACACTGAAGCTTTCTTT
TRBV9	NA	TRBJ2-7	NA	CASSAYGAEINYEQYF	TGTGCCAGCAGCGCGTATGGTGCGGAAATTAACTACGAGCAGTACTTC
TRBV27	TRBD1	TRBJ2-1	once	CASDSFPTGGRNEQFF	TGTGCCAGCGACTCGTTCCCGACAGGGGGCCGGAATGAGCAGTTCTTC
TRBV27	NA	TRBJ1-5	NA	CASAPYRNQPQHF	TGTGCCAGCGCCCCATACAGAAATCAGCCCCAGCATTTT
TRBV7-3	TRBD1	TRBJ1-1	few	CASSLRQGWTEAFF	TGTGCCAGCAGCCTCCGACAGGGTTGGACTGAAGCTTTCTTT
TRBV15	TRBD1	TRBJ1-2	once	CATSTDTGGVSGYTF	TGTGCCACCAGCACTGATACAGGGGGAGTCTCTGGCTACACCTTC
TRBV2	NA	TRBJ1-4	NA	CASSKEDEKLFF	TGTGCCAGCAGTAAGGAGGATGAAAAACTGTTTTTT
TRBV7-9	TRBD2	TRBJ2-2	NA	CASSLVPRLAASGELFF	TGTGCCAGCAGCTTAGTGCCACGGCTAGCGGCATCCGGGGAGCTGTTTTTT
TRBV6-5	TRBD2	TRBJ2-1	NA	CASKRTSRSYNEQFF	TGTGCCAGTAAAAGGACTAGCAGATCCTACAATGAGCAGTTCTTC
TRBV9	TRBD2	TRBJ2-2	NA	CASSVQPGDYVTGELFF	TGTGCCAGCAGCGTACAACCCGGGGACTACGTCACCGGGGAGCTGTTTTTT
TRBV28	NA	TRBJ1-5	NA	CASFTGNQPQHF	TGTGCCAGTTTTACAGGGAATCAGCCCCAGCATTTT
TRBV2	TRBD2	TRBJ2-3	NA	CASSGPAGGGADTQYF	TGTGCCAGCAGTGGCCCAGCGGGGGGAGGTGCAGATACGCAGTATTTT
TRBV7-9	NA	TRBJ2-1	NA	CASSLLLGEQFF	TGTGCCAGCAGCTTACTTCTCGGGGAGCAGTTCTTC
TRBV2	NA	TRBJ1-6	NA	CASSDDSYNSPLHF	TGTGCCAGCAGCGACGACAGTTATAATTCACCCCTCCACTTT
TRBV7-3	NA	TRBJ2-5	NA	CASSRDNQETQYF	TGTGCCAGCAGCCGGGACAACCAAGAGACCCAGTACTTC
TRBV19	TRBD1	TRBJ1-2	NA	CASSTPWDRGTANYGYTF	TGTGCCAGTAGTACCCCTTGGGACAGGGGAACGGCTAACTATGGCTACACCTTC